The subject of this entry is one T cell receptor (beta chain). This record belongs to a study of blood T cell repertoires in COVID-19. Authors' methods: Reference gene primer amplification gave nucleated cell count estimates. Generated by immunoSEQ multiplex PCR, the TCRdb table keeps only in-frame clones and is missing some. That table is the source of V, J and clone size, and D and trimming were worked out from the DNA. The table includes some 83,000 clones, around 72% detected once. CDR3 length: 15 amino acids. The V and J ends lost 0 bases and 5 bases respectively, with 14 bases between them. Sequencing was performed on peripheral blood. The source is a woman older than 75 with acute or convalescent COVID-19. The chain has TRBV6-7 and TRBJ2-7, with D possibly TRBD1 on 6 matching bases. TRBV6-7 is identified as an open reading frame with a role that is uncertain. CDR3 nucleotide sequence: TGTGCCAGCAGTTACTCTTGGGGGCCCCGCGACGAGCAGTACTTC. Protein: CASSYSWGPRDEQYF.